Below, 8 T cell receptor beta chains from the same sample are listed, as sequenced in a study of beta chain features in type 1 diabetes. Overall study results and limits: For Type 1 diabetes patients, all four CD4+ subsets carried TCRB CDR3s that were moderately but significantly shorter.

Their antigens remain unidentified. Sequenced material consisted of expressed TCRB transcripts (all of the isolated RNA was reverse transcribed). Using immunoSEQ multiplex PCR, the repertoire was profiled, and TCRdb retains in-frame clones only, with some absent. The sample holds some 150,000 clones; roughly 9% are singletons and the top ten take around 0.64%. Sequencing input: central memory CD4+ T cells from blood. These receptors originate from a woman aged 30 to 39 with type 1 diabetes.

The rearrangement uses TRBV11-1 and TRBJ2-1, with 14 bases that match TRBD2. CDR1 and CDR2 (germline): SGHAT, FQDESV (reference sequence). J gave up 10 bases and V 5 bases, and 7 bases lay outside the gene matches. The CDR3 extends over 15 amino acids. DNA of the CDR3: TGTGCCAGCAGCGTCGGGACTAGCGGGAGCTACGAGCAGTTCTTC. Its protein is CASSVGTSGSYEQFF.

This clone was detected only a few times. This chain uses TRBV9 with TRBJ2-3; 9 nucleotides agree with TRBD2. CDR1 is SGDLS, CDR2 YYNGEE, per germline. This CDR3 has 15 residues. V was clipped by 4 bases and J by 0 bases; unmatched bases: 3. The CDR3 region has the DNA TGTGCCAGCAGCCCCACTAGCGGGAGCACAGATACGCAGTATTTT. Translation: CASSPTSGSTDTQYF.

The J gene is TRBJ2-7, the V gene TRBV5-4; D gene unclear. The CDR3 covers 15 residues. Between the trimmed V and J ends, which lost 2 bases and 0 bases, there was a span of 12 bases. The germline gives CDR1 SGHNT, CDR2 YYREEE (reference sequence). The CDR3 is CASSFGSPSSYEQYF. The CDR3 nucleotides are TGTGCCAGCAGCTTCGGGTCACCGAGCTCCTACGAGCAGTACTTC.

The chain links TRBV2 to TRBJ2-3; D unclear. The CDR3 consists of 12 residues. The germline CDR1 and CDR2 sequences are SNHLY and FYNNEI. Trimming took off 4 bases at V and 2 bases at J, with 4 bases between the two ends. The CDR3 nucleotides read TGTGCCAGCAGTGGACTCACAGATACGCAGTATTTT. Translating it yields CASSGLTDTQYF.

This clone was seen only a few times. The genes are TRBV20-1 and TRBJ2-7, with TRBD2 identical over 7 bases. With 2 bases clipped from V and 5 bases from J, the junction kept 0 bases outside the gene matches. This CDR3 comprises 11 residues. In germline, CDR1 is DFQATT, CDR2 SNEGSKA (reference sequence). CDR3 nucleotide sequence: TGCAGTGCTAGACTAGCGGACGAGCAGTACTTC. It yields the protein CSARLADEQYF.

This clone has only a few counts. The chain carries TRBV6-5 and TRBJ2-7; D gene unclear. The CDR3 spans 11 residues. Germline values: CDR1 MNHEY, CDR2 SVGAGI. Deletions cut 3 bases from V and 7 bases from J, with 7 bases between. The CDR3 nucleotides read TGTGCCAGCAGTTATCCCCCAGAGCAGTACTTC. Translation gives CASSYPPEQYF.

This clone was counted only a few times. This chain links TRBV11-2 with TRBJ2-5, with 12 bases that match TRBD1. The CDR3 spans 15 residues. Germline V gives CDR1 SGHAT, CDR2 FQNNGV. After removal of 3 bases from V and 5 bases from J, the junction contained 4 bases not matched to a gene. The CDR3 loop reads CASSLGTGGAETQYF. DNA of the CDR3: TGTGCCAGCAGCTTGGGGACAGGGGGCGCCGAGACCCAGTACTTC.

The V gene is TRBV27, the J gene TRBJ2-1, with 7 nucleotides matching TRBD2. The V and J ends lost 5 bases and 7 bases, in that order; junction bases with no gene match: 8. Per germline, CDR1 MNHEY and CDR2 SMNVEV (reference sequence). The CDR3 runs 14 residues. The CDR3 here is CASSEGGIGNEQFF. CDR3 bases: TGTGCCAGCAGTGAGGGAGGGATTGGGAATGAGCAGTTCTTC.